One sample yielded the 9 T cell receptor beta chains listed below, sequenced in a study of blood T cell repertoires in COVID-19. TCRdb's table, derived via immunoSEQ multiplex PCR, lists solely in-frame clones and lacks some. The data show about 210,000 clones, with about 89% seen just once and under 5.5% held by the top ten. Sequencing used peripheral blood. These receptors all come from a woman aged 40 to 49 with acute or convalescent COVID-19.

The chain couples TRBV25-1 to TRBJ1-2; D is uncertain. Germline lookup yields CDR1 MGHDK and CDR2 SYGVNS. With 3 bases removed from V and 8 bases from J, the gap between germline ends came to 7 bases. This CDR3 contains 11 residues. In DNA form, the CDR3 reads TGTGCCAGCAGTGACGGGTGGGGCTACACCTTC. This translates into CASSDGWGYTF.

In this sample, this clone turned up a few times. This sequence joins TRBV10-3 and TRBJ1-5, with a possible D match to TRBD1 (5 bases). The CDR3 has 16 amino acids. The V and J ends lost 6 bases and 0 bases respectively, with 15 bases between them. Germline-derived CDR1 and CDR2 are ENHRY and SYGVKD. The CDR3: CAIRGGGIDSNQPQHF. CDR3 bases: TGTGCCATCAGGGGGGGTGGTATCGATAGCAATCAGCCCCAGCATTTT.

This clone appeared a single time. The V call is TRBV6-1, the J call TRBJ1-5; D may be TRBD1 (5 bases). The CDR3 loop spans 17 amino acids. V lost 1 base to trimming and J lost 2 bases, with 15 bases between them. Germline assignment: CDR1 MNHNS and CDR2 SASEGT. CDR3 DNA sequence: TGTGCCAGCAGTGAAGTCGACGGGGGTTTTGGCAATCAGCCCCAGCATTTT. This translates into CASSEVDGGFGNQPQHF.

Only one count was recorded for this clone. The chain links TRBV6-2 or TRBV6-3 to TRBJ1-2; maybe TRBD1 (5 bases). CDR3 size: 15 residues. V dropped 2 bases and J dropped 4 bases, with 14 bases sitting between them. The V gene's germline CDR1 is MNHEY and CDR2 SVGEGT. The CDR3 region is CASSYGASGSYGYTF. The CDR3 region has the DNA TGTGCCAGCAGTTACGGGGCCTCAGGGTCCTATGGCTACACCTTC.

This sequence joins TRBV6-5 and TRBJ2-7; TRBD1 is a possible D gene (6 bases). The CDR3 runs to 13 residues. Trimming took 5 bases from V and 4 from J, leaving 12 bases between them. CDR1 is MNHEY, CDR2 SVGAGI, per germline. CDR3 bases: TGTGCCAGCAGTCTCAACAGGGAATACGAGCAGTACGTC. Translation: CASSLNREYEQYV.

The J gene is TRBJ1-3, the V gene TRBV9; TRBD1 matches 7 bases. Germline trimming cut 4 bases from V and 0 bases from J; bases unmatched to any gene: 4. CDR1 SGDLS and CDR2 YYNGEE come from the germline V gene. The CDR3 sequence is 15 residues long. CDR3 nucleotide sequence: TGTGCCAGCAGCCTAACAGGGGACTCTGGAAACACCATATATTTT. It is translated as CASSLTGDSGNTIYF.

DNA of the CDR3: TGTGCCTGGAGTCCAGAGGTCCGGATCTACGAGCAGTACGTC. Protein sequence: CAWSPEVRIYEQYV. The genes are TRBV30 and TRBJ2-7; D remains ambiguous. Germline values: CDR1 GTSNPN, CDR2 SVGIG (reference sequence). The ends were cut back, 2 bases at V and 3 bases at J, with 14 bases in the middle. This CDR3 is built from 14 residues.

This clone was detected only once. V gene TRBV3-1 (or the pseudogene TRBV3-2) combines with J gene TRBJ2-1, with D perhaps TRBD1 (7 bases). The germline V gene has CDR1 LGHDT and CDR2 YNNKEL (reference sequence). The ends were cut back, 0 bases at V and 1 base at J, with 13 bases in the middle. This CDR3 region has 17 residues. CDR3 in DNA: TGTGCCAGCAGCCAAGATTTGCCAGGGGGGTCCTACAATGAGCAGTTCTTC. The encoded protein is CASSQDLPGGSYNEQFF.

The V call is TRBV9, the J call TRBJ2-3, with 12 bases fitting TRBD2. The CDR3 totals 16 residues. Germline loops: CDR1 SGDLS, CDR2 YYNGEE. J gave up 5 bases and V 4 bases, and 8 bases lay outside the gene matches. The CDR3, as DNA: TGTGCCAGCAGCACTCGGACTAGCGGGGTGCAAGATACGCAGTATTTT. This encodes CASSTRTSGVQDTQYF.